This entry is about one T cell receptor delta chain. Antigen unknown. This specimen belongs to a study of Vδ1+ human thymocytes. Germline loops: CDR1 TSWWSYY, CDR2 QGS. CDR3 length: 21 amino acids. V was pared by 2 bases and J by 0 bases, with 18 bases of the junction left unmatched. Sequences come from RNA converted to cDNA by reverse transcription. CDR3 amplicons came from multiplex PCR with pooled V-gene forward and constant-region reverse primers. TCRdb reran clone calling via CATT on the multiplex PCR reads. The data contain about 20,000 delta-chain clones, approximately 8.8% of them seen just once; the ten biggest clones take up approximately 1%. The sorted cells were CD3+ Vdelta1+ Vdelta2- thymocytes from alphabeta-depleted thymus. Vdelta1+ thymocyte sorts reached between about 98% and 99.6% purity. Whole-study findings and limits: Highly polyclonal TRG and TRD repertoires with Gaussian CDR3 length distributions appeared in thymus. TRG sequences recurred across donors, whereas TRD sequences stayed essentially private. Thymic delta-chain repertoires held approximately 20% Vdelta2 sequences and few Vdelta3, despite high sort purity.

J is TRDJ1 and V is TRDV1, with 10 bases aligning to TRDD3. This sequence was found in a child less than two years old who had congenital heart surgery. The sample consisted of Vdelta1+ gamma-delta thymocytes from the thymus. Subset denoted: FACS-sorted CD3+ TCRalphabeta- TCRVdelta1+ TCRVdelta2- thymocytes. CDR3 amino acids: CALGEGTSRGDTRYHTDKLIF. The CDR3 DNA follows: TGTGCTCTTGGGGAAGGAACTTCCCGGGGGGATACGCGGTACCACACCGATAAACTCATCTTT.